This TCR beta chain was profiled in a study of blood T cell repertoires in COVID-19. Study-wide context: The samples span acute and convalescent COVID-19 from the United States, Italy and Spain. Sample material is recorded as cDNA or gDNA derived from T cells, B-cell-depleted T cells, or PBMCs.

As originally analysed: Cell counts per sample came from amplifying reference gene primers. Measured with immunoSEQ multiplex PCR; TCRdb has only the in-frame clones, and not every one. Clonal size and the V and J genes are those of that table, whereas D and trimming came from the DNA. The top ten clones hold approximately 8.1% of a sample with about 210,000 clones, almost 85% of them seen once. Losses at the gene ends were 5 bases for V and 4 bases for J; bases not matched to a gene: 7. Germline loops: CDR1 SEHNR, CDR2 FQNEAQ (reference sequence). The CDR3 sequence is 14 residues long. The origin of this receptor is a woman in her forties or fifties with active or convalescent COVID-19. The J gene is TRBJ1-2, the V gene TRBV7-9; 7 nucleotides match TRBD1. Sequenced sample: peripheral blood. The CDR3 DNA reads TGTGCCAGCAGCCTAAGAGGGGACAGCTATGGCTACACCTTC. The encoded protein is CASSLRGDSYGYTF.